The 4 T cell receptor beta chains given below trace back to one sample, sequenced in a study of lymphopenia after photon versus proton radiotherapy. Sequenced by immunoSEQ multiplex PCR; TCRdb stores in-frame clones only, minus some. The table has tens of thousands of clones, approximately 82% seen once; the top ten hold over 20%. The sequenced sample was peripheral blood, obtained from a patient treated with proton-based radiotherapy. Receptor source: a woman in her seventies with pancreatic cancer.

The chain links TRBV6-1 to TRBJ1-5; D gene ambiguous. The CDR3 consists of 13 residues. V was clipped by 10 bases and J by 0 bases, with 10 bases between them. Per the germline V gene, CDR1 is MNHNS and CDR2 is SASEGT. CDR3 residues: CAIQGFSNQPQHF. DNA of the CDR3: TGTGCCATCCAAGGGTTTAGCAATCAGCCCCAGCATTTT.

This rearrangement joins TRBV6-5 to TRBJ2-7, with D possibly being TRBD2 (6 bases). Germline lookup yields CDR1 MNHEY and CDR2 SVGAGI. CDR3 length: 16 residues. Trimming removed 0 bases at V and 3 bases at J, with 15 bases between. For the CDR3, the DNA is TGTGCCAGCAGTTACTCAAAGCCGGGACTCCTCTACGAGCAGTACTTC. Translated, it gives CASSYSKPGLLYEQYF.

The gene calls are TRBV28 and TRBJ1-5; 7 bases align to TRBD1. The CDR3 spans 14 residues. The germline gives CDR1 MDHEN, CDR2 SYDVKM. V was pared by 1 base and J by 4 bases, with 1 base of the junction left unmatched. For the CDR3, the DNA is TGTGCCAGCAGTTTATTACAGGGGAATCAGCCCCAGCATTTT. Its translation is CASSLLQGNQPQHF. The whole variable domain, remainder taken from reference TRBV28 and TRBJ1-5, is DVKVTQSSRYLVKRTGEKVFLECVQDMDHENMFWYRQDPGLGLRLIYFSYDVKMKEKGDIPEGYSVSREKKERFSLILESASTNQTSMYLCASSLLQGNQPQHFGDGTRLSIL.

The chain has TRBV18 and TRBJ1-1; no clear D. V was pared by 6 bases and J by 5 bases, with 13 bases between. Germline-derived CDR1 and CDR2 are KGHSH and LQKENI. The CDR3 is 13 amino acids. CDR3 coding DNA: TGTGCCAGCTCGCCGATTATTGGGACTGAAGCTTTCTTT. Its protein product is CASSPIIGTEAFF.